Listed here are 8 T cell receptor beta chains from one sample, sequenced in a study of Ad26.COV2.S vaccination and SARS-CoV-2 variants. Here immunoSEQ multiplex PCR was the method, and the copy in TCRdb shows in-frame clones only, minus some. Here the sample spans some 190,000 clones, around nine tenths being singletons. The sequences come from peripheral blood, collected after recovery from COVID-19. The source is a human donor who had recovered from COVID-19.

The chain is built from TRBV15 and TRBJ2-4; no clear D. From germline, CDR1 is LNHNV and CDR2 YYDKDF (reference sequence). Deletions cut 0 bases from V and 1 base from J, with 13 bases between. The CDR3 has 17 amino acids. The CDR3 here is CATSRDPLLMAKNIQYF. CDR3 coding DNA: TGTGCCACCAGCAGAGATCCCTTGCTAATGGCCAAAAACATTCAGTACTTC.

The genes are TRBV6-6 and TRBJ1-1; D not resolved. V was shortened by 4 bases and J by 5 bases, with 5 bases between the two germline ends. In germline, CDR1 is MNHNY, CDR2 SVGAGI (reference sequence). The CDR3 totals 11 residues. CDR3 DNA sequence: TGTGCCAGCAGTTCACGGACTGAAGCTTTCTTT. Translating it yields CASSSRTEAFF.

The CDR3 coding sequence is TGTGCCAGCAGCGGGAGCCCGAACACCGGGGAGCTGTTTTTT. This sequence encodes CASSGSPNTGELFF. The rearrangement uses TRBV7-9 and TRBJ2-2; TRBD2 is a possible D gene (5 bases). V dropped 5 bases and J dropped 0 bases, with 7 bases sitting between them. CDR3 size: 14 residues. The germline V gene has CDR1 SEHNR and CDR2 FQNEAQ (reference sequence).

This clone was observed once. V and J are TRBV19 and TRBJ2-5; 8 bases are shared with TRBD1. The V and J ends lost 6 bases and 5 bases, in that order; junction bases with no gene match: 8. The germline V gene has CDR1 LNHDA and CDR2 SQIVND (reference sequence). The CDR3 totals 14 residues. CDR3 residues: CASSPSQGAETQYF. The CDR3, as DNA: TGTGCCAGTAGCCCAAGCCAGGGGGCTGAGACCCAGTACTTC.

The chain joins TRBV10-1 to TRBJ2-1; the D is unclear. Germline V CDR1 and CDR2: WNHNN, SYGVQD (reference sequence). V gave up 4 bases and J gave up 9 bases, with 10 bases separating them. This CDR3 comprises 12 residues. The CDR3: CASSVALGEQFF. The CDR3 nucleotides are TGCGCCAGCAGTGTGGCTCTCGGTGAGCAGTTCTTC.

Turning to this clone: A junction end diverges from the germline sequence, so it may reflect a read error. V is TRBV30 and J is TRBJ2-7; 10 bases agree with TRBD2. CDR1 is GTSNPN, CDR2 SVGIG, per germline (reference sequence). This CDR3 region has 13 residues. The CDR3 sequence: CAWSPGLATTWRF. CDR3 bases: TGTGCCTGGTCCCCGGGACTAGCGACTACTTGGCGGTTC.

This chain uses TRBV29-1 with TRBJ1-1; D is uncertain. The V end was cut by 4 bases, the J end by 10 bases, with 16 bases between. This CDR3 has 12 residues. Germline V gene sequence: CDR1 SQVTM, CDR2 ANQGSEA. The CDR3 bases are TGCAGCGTTGTGGGGTCAAGAATAGGAGCTTTCTTT. It encodes CSVVGSRIGAFF.

The chain recombines TRBV7-6 with TRBJ2-2; 9 nucleotides match TRBD1. The germline V gene encodes CDR1 SGHVS and CDR2 FNYEAQ. Germline trimming cut 5 bases from V and 5 bases from J; bases unmatched to any gene: 9. The CDR3 is 16 amino acids. Here the CDR3 DNA reads TGTGCCAGCAGCCCTAGTACAGGGGGCGCGACCGGGGAGCTGTTTTTT. Amino acid sequence: CASSPSTGGATGELFF.